These 13 T cell receptor beta chains were sequenced from one sample in a study of cytomegalovirus exposure and HLA in healthy donors. Amplification used 60 Vbeta primers and 13 Jbeta primers. The table came from immunoSEQ multiplex PCR; TCRdb's copy has only in-frame clones and leaves some out. The sample consists of approximately 150,000 clones, about 88% of them appearing once. What was sequenced was PBMCs. The receptors derive from a man aged 25-45 years in good health and CMV-seropositive.

The gene calls are TRBV19 and TRBJ1-4; 7 bases line up with TRBD1. CDR1 is LNHDA, CDR2 SQIVND, per germline (reference sequence). The V gene end was trimmed by 5 bases and the J gene end by 7 bases; junction bases not matched to a gene: 7. The CDR3 is 14 residues long. CDR3 nucleotides: TGTGCCAGTAGTGCCACAGGGGTAGTTGAAAAACTGTTTTTT. Translation: CASSATGVVEKLFF.

The chain carries TRBV7-2 and TRBJ1-1, with D perhaps TRBD1 (6 bases). Germline CDR1 SGHTA, CDR2 FQGNSA. The CDR3 is 13 residues long. The germline V and J ends were trimmed by 10 bases and 4 bases, with 16 bases remaining between them. The CDR3 nucleotides read TGTGCCACGATGTGGGGGCTTGGCACTGAAGCTTTCTTT. Protein product: CATMWGLGTEAFF.

V gene TRBV15 combines with J gene TRBJ1-3, with TRBD1 identical over 9 bases. V shed 1 base, J shed 4 bases, and the junction held 2 bases outside the gene matches. Germline V gene sequence: CDR1 LNHNV, CDR2 YYDKDF (reference sequence). The CDR3 spans 15 residues. The CDR3 DNA sequence: TGTGCCACCAGCAGAGTCGGGACAGGGGGAAACACCATATATTTT. Amino acids: CATSRVGTGGNTIYF.

This chain joins TRBV10-3 and TRBJ1-1; TRBD1 is a possible D gene (6 bases). Between the trimmed V and J ends, which lost 4 bases and 3 bases, there was a span of 12 bases. The CDR3 is made up of 14 amino acids. Looked up from germline, CDR1 is ENHRY and CDR2 is SYGVKD. Here the CDR3 DNA reads TGTGCCATCAGTGGCCAGGGGTCGGACACTGAAGCTTTCTTT. Amino acids: CAISGQGSDTEAFF.

CDR3 nucleotides: TGTGCCTGGAGAGGCATTGGGACAGGGCAAGAGACCCAGTACTTC. This translates into CAWRGIGTGQETQYF. The J gene is TRBJ2-5, the V gene TRBV30; 9 bases map to TRBD1. Per germline, CDR1 GTSNPN and CDR2 SVGIG (reference sequence). V shed 3 bases and J 2 bases; nucleotides not matched to a gene: 7. The CDR3 sequence is 15 residues long.

This rearrangement joins TRBV10-3 to TRBJ1-4; weak D call: TRBD1 (6 bases). CDR3 size: 15 residues. V lost 10 bases and J 3 bases, leaving 18 bases between the germline ends. Looked up from germline, CDR1 is ENHRY and CDR2 is SYGVKD. DNA for the CDR3: TGTGCCACCCGGAGGCTCGGGGGGCCTAATGAAAAACTGTTTTTT. It specifies CATRRLGGPNEKLFF.

V is TRBV27 and J is TRBJ1-1, with 8 bases that match TRBD1. CDR1 is MNHEY and CDR2 is SMNVEV in the germline V gene (reference sequence). V trimming: 7 bases; J trimming: 0 bases; junction bases outside the gene matches: 7. The CDR3 extends over 15 amino acids. The CDR3 reads CASKTGTGMNTEAFF. The DNA for the CDR3 is TGTGCCAGCAAAACCGGGACAGGCATGAACACTGAAGCTTTCTTT.

The chain recombines TRBV7-2 with TRBJ2-4, with 7 bases matching TRBD2. This CDR3 has 17 residues. The V and J ends lost 6 bases and 0 bases, in that order; junction bases with no gene match: 11. Germline values: CDR1 SGHTA, CDR2 FQGNSA. CDR3 bases: TGTGCCAGCAGTCTCTACGGGGAGGGGCAAGCCAAAAACATTCAGTACTTC. Amino acids: CASSLYGEGQAKNIQYF.

The V call is TRBV7-9, the J call TRBJ2-2; 8 bases fit TRBD1. The CDR3 loop spans 15 amino acids. Germline V CDR1 and CDR2: SEHNR, FQNEAQ (reference sequence). With V trimmed by 5 bases and J by 4 bases, 6 bases remained unmatched. CDR3 region: CASSPRTGPTGELFF. The CDR3 DNA reads TGTGCCAGCAGCCCGAGGACAGGGCCCACCGGGGAGCTGTTTTTT.

The chain is built from TRBV2 and TRBJ2-1; 7 bases map to TRBD2. In germline, CDR1 is SNHLY, CDR2 FYNNEI. V dropped 8 bases and J dropped 5; count of bases not matched to a gene: 9. CDR3 length: 14 amino acids. CDR3 sequence: CASGPGGSHNEQFF. CDR3 nucleotides: TGTGCCAGCGGCCCGGGGGGTTCCCACAATGAGCAGTTCTTC.

This chain joins TRBV30 and TRBJ2-7; D ambiguous. Trimming cost V 0 bases and J 3 bases, with 9 bases left between them. The length of the CDR3 is 13 residues. The germline CDR1 and CDR2 sequences are GTSNPN and SVGIG (reference sequence). Here the CDR3 reads CAWSVPPLYEQYF. For the CDR3, the DNA is TGTGCCTGGAGTGTCCCTCCTCTCTACGAGCAGTACTTC.

This chain uses TRBV7-2 with TRBJ1-5; 8 bases are shared with TRBD1. CDR1 SGHTA and CDR2 FQGNSA come from the germline V gene. This CDR3 spans 18 amino acids. The J segment lost 4 bases and the V segment lost 3 bases, leaving 14 bases of the junction unmatched. The CDR3 DNA sequence: TGTGCCAGCAGCTTGAGGGACAGGAGAGGAGGGGGGAATCAGCCCCAGCATTTT. This codes for CASSLRDRRGGGNQPQHF.

This clone occurred once. In DNA form, the CDR3 reads TGTGCCAGCAGCTTGGTGGAACTGGAGTACAATGAGCAGTTCTTC. It codes for CASSLVELEYNEQFF. The chain recombines TRBV7-8 with TRBJ2-1; no definite D call. V lost 3 bases and J 4 bases, leaving 13 bases between the germline ends. The CDR3 is made up of 15 amino acids. The germline CDR1 and CDR2 sequences are SGHVS and FQNEAQ.